What follows are 30 T cell receptor beta chains derived from one specimen sequenced in a study of tumor-infiltrating lymphocytes in oesophageal squamous cell carcinoma. TCRdb redid the calling of the PCR reads with MiXCR, one entry per CDR3 protein. The sample yields more than 15,000 distinct CDR3 sequences, around half seen once. The source material was esophageal tumor tissue. The receptors shown here come from a male donor with esophageal squamous cell carcinoma.

This chain joins TRBV7-8 and TRBJ2-5, with D tentatively TRBD2 (5 bases). The J call is doubtful: the DNA matches TRBJ2-7 better. The CDR3 contains 14 residues. The germline V gene encodes CDR1 SGHVS and CDR2 FQNEAQ. The CDR3 DNA reads TGTGCCAGCAGCTTACGGACTGCAAATTACGAGCAGTACTTC. Residues: CASSLRTANYEQYF.

On this clonotype itself: One junction end does not reproduce the germline sequence, and a read error may be involved. The V and J genes are TRBV10-1 and TRBJ1-1; 7 bases align to TRBD1. Per germline, CDR1 WNHNN and CDR2 SYGVQD (reference sequence). This CDR3 is built from 16 residues. The CDR3 region is CASSERAGGFLVEAFF. The CDR3 bases are TGTGCCAGCAGTGAAAGAGCAGGGGGTTTTTTGGTGGAAGCTTTCTTT.

Turning to this clonotype: The conserved phenylalanine or tryptophan is not found at the CDR3 terminus, so this likely reflects a read error. It is unclear where the CDR3 begins or ends on the DNA, so no DNA is shown, and the CDR3 is as TCRdb lists it. The chain joins TRBV7-6 to TRBJ2-7; the listed D gene, TRBD1, was not tested against the DNA. Germline-derived CDR1 and CDR2 are SGHVS and FNYEAQ. The CDR3 is 14 residues long, ends included. The CDR3 sequence is CASSPVGAEQFFGA.

This chain links TRBV24-1 with TRBJ2-5; 8 positions agree with TRBD2. The DNA end lines up better with TRBJ2-7; the J call may be wrong. Germline V gives CDR1 KGHDR, CDR2 SFDVKD. The CDR3 totals 15 residues. For the CDR3, the DNA is TGTGCCACCAGTGATTTGACTAGCGGCTCCTACGAGCAGTACTTC. Its protein product is CATSDLTSGSYEQYF.

The rearrangement joins TRBV14 to TRBJ2-3; tentatively, D is TRBD2 (6 bases). The J call may not be correct, given that the DNA end is closer to TRBJ2-5. The CDR3 is 14 residues long. The germline V gene has CDR1 SGHDN and CDR2 FVKESK. In DNA, the CDR3 is TGTGCCAGCAGCCAAGGGGGACTCCAAGAGACCCAGTACTTC. This encodes CASSQGGLQETQYF.

This rearrangement joins TRBV7-3 to TRBJ1-5; D unresolved. The CDR3 is 13 amino acids. Per the germline V gene, CDR1 is SGHTA and CDR2 is FQGTGA. Between the trimmed V and J ends, which lost 3 bases and 4 bases, there was a span of 7 bases. The CDR3 nucleotides are TGTGCCAGCAGCTTGGGCCCGAATCAGCCCCAGCATTTT. It is translated as CASSLGPNQPQHF.

The V gene is TRBV7-6, the J gene TRBJ2-7, with D possibly being TRBD1 or TRBD2 (5 bases each). The J call is uncertain, as TRBJ2-1 better fits the DNA end. Germline loops: CDR1 SGHVS, CDR2 FNYEAQ. This CDR3 is 14 amino acids long. This CDR3 is CASSLSRDPVNQFF. In nucleotides, the CDR3 is TGTGCCAGCAGCTTAAGCCGGGACCCCGTGAATCAGTTCTTC.

This clonotype is labeled as medium-sized. The J gene is TRBJ1-5, the V gene TRBV6-1; TRBD1 agrees at 7 bases. CDR1 is MNHNS, CDR2 SASEGT, per germline. CDR3 length equals 15 residues. After removal of 4 bases from V and 4 bases from J, the junction contained 7 bases not matched to a gene. The CDR3 region is CASSATGEGNQPQHF. The CDR3 DNA sequence: TGTGCCAGCAGTGCCACAGGGGAGGGGAATCAGCCCCAGCATTTT.

This clonotype has just a few counts. The CDR3 bases are TGTGCCAGCAGCTTAACTAGCATTGAGCAGTACTTC. Encoded protein: CASSLTSIEQYF. The chain uses TRBV7-2 and TRBJ2-5; possible D gene TRBD2, 6 bases. V dropped 2 bases and J dropped 11 bases, with 12 bases sitting between them. The CDR3 loop spans 12 amino acids. Germline V gene data show CDR1 as SGHTA and CDR2 as FQGNSA.

The chain has TRBV11-2 and TRBJ2-5; possibly TRBD1 for D (6 bases). Matching the DNA end better, TRBJ2-1 makes the J call doubtful. This CDR3 is 15 amino acids long. Per the germline V gene, CDR1 is SGHAT and CDR2 is FQNNGV. CDR3 region: CASSSRGVSYNEQFF. The CDR3 nucleotides are TGTGCCAGCAGCTCCAGGGGAGTGTCCTACAATGAGCAGTTCTTC.

The CDR3 loop is CASSQYGQSRSDTQYF. Here the CDR3 DNA reads TGTGCCAGCAGCCAATATGGACAGTCTCGCTCGGATACGCAGTATTTT. The chain is built from TRBV6-5 and TRBJ2-3, with a possible D match to TRBD1 (6 bases). This CDR3 region has 16 residues. CDR1 is MNHEY, CDR2 SVGAGI, per germline. The V and J ends lost 6 bases and 6 bases respectively, with 22 bases between them.

CDR3 nucleotides: TGTGCCAGCAGTTTAAAATGGAATCGTGAGCAGTTCTTC. Amino acid sequence: CASSLKWNREQFF. The chain combines TRBV27 with TRBJ2-6; no reliable D call. The J call is doubtful: the DNA matches TRBJ2-1 better. This CDR3 contains 13 residues. Germline lookup yields CDR1 MNHEY and CDR2 SMNVEV (reference sequence).

This clonotype appeared once. Germline is not matched at one junction end, which may reflect a read error. This chain joins TRBV6-5 and TRBJ2-5; 10 bases align to TRBD2. Germline V gene lookup returns CDR1 MNHEY and CDR2 SVGAGI. The CDR3 totals 15 residues. For the CDR3, the DNA is TGTGCCAGCAGAACCGGACTAGCGGTCTCCTACGACCGGTTCTTC. Amino acid sequence: CASRTGLAVSYDRFF.

By sample fraction, this clonotype is medium-sized. CDR3 DNA sequence: TGTGCCAGCACCCCTAGGGCGGGAGGTACCGGGGAGCTGTTTTTT. Its protein is CASTPRAGGTGELFF. The rearrangement links TRBV6-1 to TRBJ2-2; 8 bases match TRBD2. The ends lost 7 bases at V and 5 bases at J; junction bases unmatched: 9. The V gene's germline CDR1 is MNHNS and CDR2 SASEGT. This CDR3 is built from 15 residues.

By its share, this clonotype is medium-sized (0.01 to 0.1%). V usage is TRBV24-1 and J usage is TRBJ2-1, with D tentatively TRBD1 (6 bases). V lost 3 bases, J lost 0 bases, and 14 bases lay in between. The CDR3 is 17 amino acids. In germline, CDR1 is KGHDR, CDR2 SFDVKD. CDR3: CATSDTTTGSSYNEQFF. CDR3 bases: TGTGCCACCAGTGATACCACTACAGGGAGCTCCTACAATGAGCAGTTCTTC.

Comments on this clonotype: Without the conserved terminal phenylalanine or tryptophan, this CDR3 likely stems from a read error. Because the CDR3's place on the DNA is in doubt, the DNA is left out and the CDR3 is given as listed by TCRdb. This chain joins TRBV7-3 and TRBJ2-7; the table assigns TRBD1, which was not confirmed against the DNA. The CDR3 spans 17 amino acids, including both terminal residues. The germline gives CDR1 SGHTA, CDR2 FQGTGA. CDR3 residues: CASSSGTGIYNEQYFGS.

As for this clonotype: The final CDR3 position lacks the conserved phenylalanine or tryptophan, pointing to a likely read error. The DNA is left out, because the CDR3 cannot be placed on it with certainty; the CDR3 is given as TCRdb lists it. The genes are TRBV10-3 and TRBJ2-5; the table names TRBD2, a call not compared with the DNA. The CDR3 spans 15 residues, counting both ends. Per the germline V gene, CDR1 is ENHRY and CDR2 is SYGVKD. CDR3 region: CAIRSGDAIGYTFGS.

The chain couples TRBV6-1 to TRBJ2-2; TRBD1 might be the D (6 bases). Trimming stripped 6 bases from V and 0 bases from J, with 11 bases between. Germline CDR1 is MNHNS and CDR2 is SASEGT. This CDR3 is built from 15 residues. This CDR3 is CASRAGASNTGELFF. CDR3 nucleotides: TGTGCCAGCAGGGCAGGGGCTTCGAACACCGGGGAGCTGTTTTTT.

In regard to this clonotype: Germline is not matched at one junction end, which may reflect a read error. J is TRBJ2-1 and V is TRBV5-3; D is possibly TRBD1 (5 bases). With the DNA end fitting TRBJ2-5 better, the J assignment may be wrong. TRBV5-3 is reported as an ORF; its role is uncertain. The CDR3 spans 15 residues. The CDR3 protein is CASSFGRTRQETQYF. CDR3 DNA sequence: TGTGCCAGCAGCTTTGGACGGACAAGGCAAGAGACCCAGTACTTC.

The genes are TRBV7-9 and TRBJ2-1; D not resolved. V was cut by 6 bases and J by 4 bases, with 7 bases left in between. CDR3 size: 12 residues. Germline V lookup: CDR1 SEHNR, CDR2 FQNEAQ (reference sequence). In DNA form, the CDR3 reads TGTGCCAGCAGTACTAAGTACAATGAGCAGTTCTTC. Its protein product is CASSTKYNEQFF.

V and J are TRBV7-8 and TRBJ2-6; TRBD1 matches 7 bases. The assigned J gene may be wrong: the sequence end matches TRBJ1-2 better. Germline loops: CDR1 SGHVS, CDR2 FQNEAQ. The CDR3 loop spans 15 amino acids. The CDR3 here is CASSVIGEGAYGYTF. The DNA for the CDR3 is TGTGCCAGCAGCGTGATAGGGGAGGGGGCCTATGGCTACACCTTC.

This clonotype was seen ten or more times. The chain links TRBV28 to TRBJ1-2; 8 bases map to TRBD1. V was pared by 6 bases and J by 6 bases, with 9 bases of the junction left unmatched. Germline CDR1 is MDHEN and CDR2 is SYDVKM. The CDR3 runs 14 residues. CDR3 sequence reads: CASSPPRGLDGYTF. The CDR3 DNA follows: TGTGCCAGCAGCCCCCCCAGGGGGCTAGATGGCTACACCTTC.

This clonotype has ten or more counts. No conserved phenylalanine or tryptophan is present at the end of the CDR3, so a read error is the likely explanation. Because the CDR3's place on the DNA is in doubt, the DNA is left out and the CDR3 is given as listed by TCRdb. This sequence joins TRBV7-9 and TRBJ2-7; the table's D call TRBD1 went unverified against the DNA. Germline CDR1 reads SEHNR; CDR2 reads FQNEAQ (reference sequence). The CDR3 length equals 16 residues, ends included. The CDR3 here is CASSQGHGNYGYTFGS.

The chain uses TRBV7-6 and TRBJ2-1; 8 bases map to TRBD2. TRBJ2-7 explains the end of the DNA better; the J call may be wrong. Per germline, CDR1 SGHVS and CDR2 FNYEAQ. The CDR3 runs to 15 residues. CDR3 coding DNA: TGTGCCAGCAGCTTAGACGGGGGGGCGTCGGATGAGCAGTACTTC. This encodes CASSLDGGASDEQYF.

Turning to this clonotype: Mismatch with germline at one junction end may stem from a read error. The chain is built from TRBV25-1 and TRBJ2-5; D possibly matches TRBD1 or TRBD2 (5 bases each). CDR3 size: 16 residues. Germline lookup yields CDR1 MGHDK and CDR2 SYGVNS. The CDR3 sequence is CASSEYGTEYNSPLHF. The CDR3 DNA reads as TGTGCCAGCAGTGAATATGGGACGGAATATAATTCACCCCTCCACTTC.

J is TRBJ2-3 and V is TRBV12-3 or TRBV12-4, with 7 bases that match TRBD2. The CDR3 contains 14 residues. J gave up 14 bases and V 3 bases, and 14 bases lay outside the gene matches. The chain's CDR3 is CASSFREGTGELYF. The CDR3 DNA is TGTGCCAGCAGTTTCAGGGAGGGCACCGGGGAGCTGTATTTT.

This clonotype appeared once. The chain joins TRBV7-2 to TRBJ2-5, with D perhaps matching TRBD1 or TRBD2 (6 bases each). V was shortened by 5 bases and J by 4 bases, with 11 bases between the two germline ends. In germline, CDR1 is SGHTA, CDR2 FQGNSA. The CDR3 contains 13 residues. CDR3 residues: CASSRGVGETQYF. CDR3 DNA sequence: TGTGCCAGCAGCAGGGGGGTTGGAGAGACCCAGTACTTC.

About this clonotype itself: Given the absence of the conserved phenylalanine or tryptophan at the CDR3 end, a read error is likely. The limits of the CDR3 on the DNA are not certain, so only TCRdb's listed CDR3 is given. The J gene is TRBJ2-6, the V gene TRBV6-1; the listed D gene, TRBD1, was not tested against the DNA. The CDR3 is 15 residues long, counting both termini. The germline gives CDR1 MNHNS, CDR2 SASEGT. The CDR3 sequence is CASRDQGADEQFFGA.

The J gene is TRBJ2-2, the V gene TRBV7-8; perhaps TRBD1 as D (5 bases). This CDR3 is 12 amino acids long. The V gene's germline CDR1 is SGHVS and CDR2 FQNEAQ. V lost 6 bases to trimming and J lost 5 bases, with 7 bases between them. CDR3 region: CASRGLTGELFF. CDR3 nucleotide sequence: TGTGCCAGCAGGGGGCTAACCGGGGAGCTGTTTTTT.

V usage is TRBV12-3 or TRBV12-4 and J usage is TRBJ1-2; tentatively, D is TRBD1 (5 bases). Trimming stripped 0 bases from V and 4 bases from J, with 27 bases between. The CDR3 length is 20 residues. As DNA, the CDR3 is TGTGCCAGCAGTTTAGCGCTGCGAGGGTGGGGGTTCATCTCTAGCTATGGCTACACCTTC. It encodes CASSLALRGWGFISSYGYTF.